Listed below are T cell receptor beta chains from one sample, sequenced in a study of radiation and T cells in renal cell carcinoma. Data came from immunoSEQ multiplex PCR; TCRdb stores just in-frame clones and leaves some out. This table has around 140,000 clones, less than 90% appearing once. Source: blood, taken from a patient whose treatment included radiotherapy and nephrectomy. The receptors come from a woman in her forties or fifties with renal cell carcinoma. The CDR3 runs from the conserved cysteine through the conserved F or W. D genes are given only for firm matches. Some rows mark clone size as missing; the rest say once, few, many or name a class of expanded clone.

v_gene	j_gene	d_gene	abundance	CDR3nt	CDR3aa
TRBV5-1	TRBJ2-5	NA	NA	TGCGCCAGCAGCTCCGGACCAGGGGCCGGGGAGACCCAGTACTTC	CASSSGPGAGETQYF
TRBV18	TRBJ1-1	TRBD1	NA	TGTGCCAGCTCACCTCAGACAGGGTTGGGCACTGAAGCTTTCTTT	CASSPQTGLGTEAFF
TRBV6-5	TRBJ1-4	TRBD1	NA	TGTGCCAGCAGCCTGACAGGGGGCTATGAAAAACTGTTTTTT	CASSLTGGYEKLFF
TRBV5-6	TRBJ1-2	NA	NA	TGTGCCAGCAGCCCCACCGGCAGGGAATACTATGGCTACACCTTC	CASSPTGREYYGYTF
TRBV10-2	TRBJ2-7	NA	NA	TGCGCCAGCATCAATCCGGGAATCCACCCCGCCGAGCAGTACTTC	CASINPGIHPAEQYF
TRBV27	TRBJ1-2	NA	few	TGTGCCAGCAGTTCCCCTAGTTTAAAGGGATATGGCTACACCTTC	CASSSPSLKGYGYTF
TRBV2	TRBJ2-7	NA	NA	TGTGCCAGCAGTGAATCCCAGGGTTCAAACTTC	CASSESQGSNF
TRBV5-4	TRBJ1-1	NA	NA	TGTGCCAGCAGATTAATGACGTCTAACACTGAAGCTTTCTTT	CASRLMTSNTEAFF
TRBV19	TRBJ2-1	TRBD1	NA	TGTGCCAGTAGTGCACAGGGGACCCCAAACAATGAGCAGTTCTTC	CASSAQGTPNNEQFF
TRBV21-1	TRBJ1-3	NA	NA	TGTGCCAGCAGTGGCGTCTCTGGAAACACCATATATTTT	CASSGVSGNTIYF
TRBV28	TRBJ2-1	TRBD1	NA	TGTGCCAGCAGTTACCCCGGGACAGATTCTTTAAATGAGCAGTTCTTC	CASSYPGTDSLNEQFF
TRBV19	TRBJ1-5	NA	NA	TGTGCCAGTAGTATAGGGTGGGGGAATCAGCCCCAGCATTTT	CASSIGWGNQPQHF
TRBV9	TRBJ2-3	NA	NA	TGTGCCAGCAGCGCCGGGACTCACGAGGGGGATACGCAGTATTTT	CASSAGTHEGDTQYF
TRBV7-2	TRBJ2-1	NA	NA	TGTGCCAGCAGCCCAACAGGGGGGGGGAATGAGCAGTTCTTC	CASSPTGGGNEQFF
TRBV4-3	TRBJ2-7	TRBD1	NA	TGCGCCAGCAGCCAAGATTCCGCCAGGGGGAACGAGCAGTACTTC	CASSQDSARGNEQYF
TRBV6-6	TRBJ1-2	TRBD1	NA	TGTGCCAGCAGTTACAAAACAGGGGGTAACTATGGCTACACCTTC	CASSYKTGGNYGYTF
TRBV9	TRBJ1-1	NA	few	TGTGCCAGCAGCGTAGGGGGCCAGGGAGGGACCACTGAAGCTTTCTTT	CASSVGGQGGTTEAFF
TRBV5-1	TRBJ1-1	TRBD1	NA	TGCGCCAGCAGCGACAATGGACAGGGGGGGACTGAAGCTTTCTTT	CASSDNGQGGTEAFF
TRBV7-2	TRBJ1-3	NA	NA	TGTGCCAGCAGCTTGGAGATGAGTCGCGGACTCTCTGGAAACACCATATATTTT	CASSLEMSRGLSGNTIYF
TRBV4-3	TRBJ1-4	TRBD1	NA	TGCGCCAGCAGCCAAGATCCACCAGGGGGTGCAACTAATGAAAAACTGTTTTTT	CASSQDPPGGATNEKLFF
TRBV6-6	TRBJ2-7	NA	NA	TGTGCCAGCAGTTACGGCCAGGGCGACGAGCAGTACTTC	CASSYGQGDEQYF
TRBV18	TRBJ1-3	NA	NA	TGTGCCAGCTCACAGACACCCCTCTCTGGAAACACCATATATTTT	CASSQTPLSGNTIYF